This T cell receptor beta chain was observed in a study of chemoradiotherapy in HPV16-positive cancers. The table came from immunoSEQ multiplex PCR; TCRdb's copy has only in-frame clones and leaves some out. The sample has several thousand clones; approximately 95% are singletons. Source: tumor tissue, taken from a patient who underwent chemoradiotherapy. The sequence came from a human donor with HPV-associated anogenital cancer.

The CDR3 DNA is TGTGCCAGCAGCGTTCAGAGCGAGCGGAATGAGCAGTTCTTC. Amino acids: CASSVQSERNEQFF. The chain joins TRBV9 to TRBJ2-1; maybe TRBD2 (5 bases). V was clipped by 2 bases and J by 7 bases, with 13 bases between them. Germline V lookup: CDR1 SGDLS, CDR2 YYNGEE. The length of the CDR3 is 14 residues.